This passage covers 9 T cell receptor beta chains from one sample sequenced in a study of blood T cell repertoires in COVID-19. Clones were sequenced by immunoSEQ multiplex PCR, and TCRdb holds only the in-frame ones, with some missing. Of around 140,000 clones in the sample, approximately 88% were seen once. The sequenced sample was peripheral blood. All receptors derive from a man aged 55 to 70 with acute or convalescent COVID-19.

V and J are TRBV5-1 and TRBJ1-1, with a weak D call TRBD1 (6 bases). From germline, CDR1 is SGHRS and CDR2 YFSETQ. The V gene lost 5 bases and the J gene lost 5 bases, with 16 bases spanning the gap. The CDR3 runs to 14 residues. CDR3 loop: CASSFSGDRTEAFF. The CDR3 nucleotides are TGCGCCAGCAGTTTCTCAGGGGACCGAACTGAAGCTTTCTTT.

This clone was detected only a few times. The genes are TRBV7-9 and TRBJ2-7, with D perhaps matching TRBD2 (6 bases). Deletions cut 4 bases from V and 5 bases from J, with 15 bases between. The CDR3 loop spans 14 amino acids. Per germline, CDR1 SEHNR and CDR2 FQNEAQ (reference sequence). CDR3: CASSSTGALDEQYF. CDR3 bases: TGTGCCAGCAGCTCTACGGGAGCATTAGACGAGCAGTACTTC.

The V and J genes are TRBV2 and TRBJ2-7; 9 bases map to TRBD1. Germline-derived CDR1 and CDR2 are SNHLY and FYNNEI. Unmatched junction bases numbered 5, after V lost 7 bases and J lost 1 base. The CDR3 spans 14 residues. CDR3: CASKGTGSSYEQYF. In nucleotides, the CDR3 is TGTGCCAGCAAAGGGACAGGGTCTTCCTACGAGCAGTACTTC. The whole variable domain, filled in from reference TRBV2 and TRBJ2-7, reads EPEVTQTPSHQVTQMGQEVILRCVPISNHLYFYWYRQILGQKVEFLVSFYNNEISEKSEIFDDQFSVERPDGSNFTLKIRSTKLEDSAMYFCASKGTGSSYEQYFGPGTRLTVT.

As concerns this clone: The junction and the germline gene differ at one end; a read error may be behind it. The CDR3 is CASSELAGGYHEQFF. CDR3 in DNA: TGTGCCAGCAGTGAATTGGCGGGGGGCTACCATGAGCAGTTCTTC. The chain carries TRBV2 and TRBJ2-1, with 8 nucleotides matching TRBD2. Germline V gene sequence: CDR1 SNHLY, CDR2 FYNNEI. The CDR3 contains 15 residues.

This chain uses TRBV6-5 with TRBJ1-1; D remains ambiguous. V was cut by 5 bases and J by 1 base, with 11 bases left in between. The germline CDR1 and CDR2 sequences are MNHEY and SVGAGI. The CDR3 is 14 residues long. Here the CDR3 reads CASSNRRENTEAFF. CDR3 nucleotide sequence: TGTGCCAGCAGTAATAGACGGGAGAACACTGAAGCTTTCTTT.

The rearrangement uses TRBV29-1 and TRBJ1-2; a possible D gene is TRBD1 (6 bases). Germline lookup yields CDR1 SQVTM and CDR2 ANQGSEA. The ends were cut back, 1 base at V and 4 bases at J, with 13 bases in the middle. This CDR3 contains 14 residues. CDR3 nucleotides: TGCAGCGTTGAAGGTGATCCAGGGGTCTATGGCTACACCTTC. This translates into CSVEGDPGVYGYTF.

This chain joins TRBV28 and TRBJ2-3, with 9 bases aligning to TRBD1. The ends lost 5 bases at V and 1 base at J; junction bases unmatched: 4. There are 15 residues in the CDR3. CDR1 MDHEN and CDR2 SYDVKM come from the germline V gene. The CDR3 region has the DNA TGTGCCAGCAGTACCCGGACAGGGGGCACAGATACGCAGTATTTT. As protein: CASSTRTGGTDTQYF.

The rearrangement links TRBV5-1 to TRBJ1-2; D possibly corresponds to TRBD1 (6 bases). From germline, CDR1 is SGHRS and CDR2 YFSETQ. Trimming removed 4 bases at V and 7 bases at J, with 17 bases between. This CDR3 has 14 amino acids. DNA for the CDR3: TGCGCCAGCAGCCCGGCCGCAGGGGTTGGTGGCTACACCTTC. This sequence encodes CASSPAAGVGGYTF.

J is TRBJ1-2 and V is TRBV5-1, with 8 bases lining up with TRBD1. With V trimmed by 5 bases and J by 6 bases, 0 bases remained unmatched. CDR3 size: 11 residues. Germline V gene data show CDR1 as SGHRS and CDR2 as YFSETQ. CDR3: CASRDRDGYTF. CDR3 DNA: TGCGCCAGCAGGGACAGGGATGGCTACACCTTC.